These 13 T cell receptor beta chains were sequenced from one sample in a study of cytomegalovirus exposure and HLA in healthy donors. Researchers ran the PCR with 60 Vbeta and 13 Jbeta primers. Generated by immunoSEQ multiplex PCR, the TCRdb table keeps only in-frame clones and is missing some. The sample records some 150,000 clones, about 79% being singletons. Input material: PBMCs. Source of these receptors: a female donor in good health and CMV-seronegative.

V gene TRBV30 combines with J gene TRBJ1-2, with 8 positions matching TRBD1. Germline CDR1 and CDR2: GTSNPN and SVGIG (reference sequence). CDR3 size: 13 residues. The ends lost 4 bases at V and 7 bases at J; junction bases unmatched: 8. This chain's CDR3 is CAWNTDRVGGYTF. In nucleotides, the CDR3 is TGTGCCTGGAATACGGACAGGGTTGGTGGCTACACCTTC.

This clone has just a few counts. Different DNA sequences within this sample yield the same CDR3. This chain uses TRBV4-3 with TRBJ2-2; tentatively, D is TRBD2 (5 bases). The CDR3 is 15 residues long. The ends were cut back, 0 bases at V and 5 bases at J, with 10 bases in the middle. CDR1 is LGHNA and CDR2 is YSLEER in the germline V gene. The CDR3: CASSQDRLATGELFF. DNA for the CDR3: TGCGCCAGCAGCCAAGATCGGCTAGCAACCGGGGAGCTGTTTTTT.

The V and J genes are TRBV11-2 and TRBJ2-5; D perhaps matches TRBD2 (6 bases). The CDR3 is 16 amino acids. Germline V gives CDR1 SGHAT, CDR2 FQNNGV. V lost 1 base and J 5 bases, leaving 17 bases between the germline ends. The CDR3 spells CASSLVGGEARETQYF. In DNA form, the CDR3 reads TGTGCCAGCAGCTTAGTCGGCGGGGAAGCGAGGGAGACCCAGTACTTC.

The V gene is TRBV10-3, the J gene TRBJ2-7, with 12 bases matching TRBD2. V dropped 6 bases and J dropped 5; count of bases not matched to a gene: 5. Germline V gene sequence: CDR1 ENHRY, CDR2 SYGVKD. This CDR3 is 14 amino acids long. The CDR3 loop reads CAISQTSGSNEQYF. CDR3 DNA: TGTGCCATCAGCCAGACTAGCGGGAGTAACGAGCAGTACTTC.

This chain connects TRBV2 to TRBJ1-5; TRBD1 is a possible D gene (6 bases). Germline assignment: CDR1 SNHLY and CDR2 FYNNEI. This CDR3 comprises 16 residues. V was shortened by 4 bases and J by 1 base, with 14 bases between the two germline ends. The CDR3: CASSGGQSLSNQPQHF. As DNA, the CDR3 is TGTGCCAGCAGTGGAGGACAGTCGTTAAGCAATCAGCCCCAGCATTTT.

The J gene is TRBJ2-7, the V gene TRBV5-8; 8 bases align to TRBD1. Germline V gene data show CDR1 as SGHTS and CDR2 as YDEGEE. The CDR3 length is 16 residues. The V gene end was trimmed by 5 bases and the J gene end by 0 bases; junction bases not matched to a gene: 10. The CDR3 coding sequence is TGTGCCAGCAGGAGACGGGACAGGAAAATCTCCTACGAGCAGTACTTC. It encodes CASRRRDRKISYEQYF.

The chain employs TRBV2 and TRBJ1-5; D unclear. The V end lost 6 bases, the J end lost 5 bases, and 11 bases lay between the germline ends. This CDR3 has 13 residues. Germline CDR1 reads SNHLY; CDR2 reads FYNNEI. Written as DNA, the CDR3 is TGTGCCAGCAGCGCCGGGTCCGATCAGCCCCAGCATTTT. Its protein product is CASSAGSDQPQHF.

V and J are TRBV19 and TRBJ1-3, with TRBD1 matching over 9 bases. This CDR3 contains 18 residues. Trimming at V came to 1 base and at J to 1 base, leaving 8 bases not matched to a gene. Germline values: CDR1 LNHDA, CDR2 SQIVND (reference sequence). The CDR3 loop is CASSIVWDRVKSGNTIYF. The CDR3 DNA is TGTGCCAGTAGTATAGTCTGGGACAGGGTAAAGTCTGGAAACACCATATATTTT.

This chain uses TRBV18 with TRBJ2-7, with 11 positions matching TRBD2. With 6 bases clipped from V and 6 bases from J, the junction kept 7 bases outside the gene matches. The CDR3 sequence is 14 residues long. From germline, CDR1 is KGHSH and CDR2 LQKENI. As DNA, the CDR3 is TGTGCCAGCTCGTCGGGACTAGCGGTCTCCGAGCAGTACTTC. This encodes CASSSGLAVSEQYF.

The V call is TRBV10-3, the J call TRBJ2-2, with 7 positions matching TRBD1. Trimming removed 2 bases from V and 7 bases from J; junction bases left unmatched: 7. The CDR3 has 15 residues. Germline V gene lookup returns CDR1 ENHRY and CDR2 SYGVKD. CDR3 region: CAISERQGQSGELFF. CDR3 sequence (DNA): TGTGCCATCAGTGAGAGACAGGGCCAAAGCGGGGAGCTGTTTTTT.

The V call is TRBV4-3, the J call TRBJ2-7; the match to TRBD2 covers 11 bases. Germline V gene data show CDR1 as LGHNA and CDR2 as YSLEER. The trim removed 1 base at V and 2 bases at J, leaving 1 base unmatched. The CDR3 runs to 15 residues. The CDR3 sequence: CASSQGLAGPYEQYF. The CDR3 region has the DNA TGCGCCAGCAGCCAAGGACTAGCGGGACCCTACGAGCAGTACTTC.

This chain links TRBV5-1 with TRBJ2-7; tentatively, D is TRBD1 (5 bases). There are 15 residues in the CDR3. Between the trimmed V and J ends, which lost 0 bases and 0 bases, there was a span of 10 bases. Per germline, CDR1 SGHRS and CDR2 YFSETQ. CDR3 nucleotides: TGCGCCAGCAGCTTGGCAGGGTACAGCTCCTACGAGCAGTACTTC. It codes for CASSLAGYSSYEQYF. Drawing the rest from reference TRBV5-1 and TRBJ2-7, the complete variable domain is KAGVTQTPRYLIKTRGQQVTLSCSPISGHRSVSWYQQTPGQGLQFLFEYFSETQRNKGNFPGRFSGRQFSNSRSEMNVSTLELGDSALYLCASSLAGYSSYEQYFGPGTRLTVT.

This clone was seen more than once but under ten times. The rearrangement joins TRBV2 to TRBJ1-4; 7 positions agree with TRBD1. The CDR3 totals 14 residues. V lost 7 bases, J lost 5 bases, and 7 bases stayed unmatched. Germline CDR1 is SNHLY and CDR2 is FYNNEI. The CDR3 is CASTLDRKNEKLFF. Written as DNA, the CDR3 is TGTGCCAGCACCCTGGACAGGAAGAATGAAAAACTGTTTTTT.